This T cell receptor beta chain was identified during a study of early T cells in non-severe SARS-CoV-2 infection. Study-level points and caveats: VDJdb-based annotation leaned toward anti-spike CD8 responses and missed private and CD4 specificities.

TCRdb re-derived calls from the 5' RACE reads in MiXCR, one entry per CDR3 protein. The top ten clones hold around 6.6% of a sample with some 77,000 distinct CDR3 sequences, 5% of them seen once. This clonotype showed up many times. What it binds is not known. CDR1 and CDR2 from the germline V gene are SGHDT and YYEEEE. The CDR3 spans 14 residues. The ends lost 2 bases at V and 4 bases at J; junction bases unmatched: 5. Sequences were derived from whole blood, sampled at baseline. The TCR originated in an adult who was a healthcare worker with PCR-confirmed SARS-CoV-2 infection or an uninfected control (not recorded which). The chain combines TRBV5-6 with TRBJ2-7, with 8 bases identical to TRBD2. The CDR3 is CASSFVTSGYEQYF. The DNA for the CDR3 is TGTGCCAGCAGCTTCGTCACTAGCGGATACGAGCAGTACTTC. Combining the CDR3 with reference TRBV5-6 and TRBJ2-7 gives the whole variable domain DAGVTQSPTHLIKTRGQQVTLRCSPKSGHDTVSWYQQALGQGPQFIFQYYEEEERQRGNFPDRFSGHQFPNYSSELNVNALLLGDSALYLCASSFVTSGYEQYFGPGTRLTVT.